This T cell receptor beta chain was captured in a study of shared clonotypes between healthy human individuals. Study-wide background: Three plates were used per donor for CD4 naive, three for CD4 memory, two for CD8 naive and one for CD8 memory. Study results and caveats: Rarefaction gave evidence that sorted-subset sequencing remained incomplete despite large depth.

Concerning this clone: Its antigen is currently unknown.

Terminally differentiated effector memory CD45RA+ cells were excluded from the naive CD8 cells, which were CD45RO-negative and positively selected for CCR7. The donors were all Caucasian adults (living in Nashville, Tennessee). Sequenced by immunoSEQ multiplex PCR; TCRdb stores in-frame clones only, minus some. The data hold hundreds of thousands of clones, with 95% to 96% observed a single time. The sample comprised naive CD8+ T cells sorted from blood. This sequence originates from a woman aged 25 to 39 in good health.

The CDR3: CASSLMASGSYEQYF. The CDR3 bases are TGTGCCAGCAGCTTAATGGCTAGCGGGAGTTACGAGCAGTACTTC. This sequence joins TRBV7-8 and TRBJ2-7; 10 bases are shared with TRBD2. The junction had 5 bases not matched to a gene; V was cut back by 2 bases and J by 4 bases. The V gene's germline CDR1 is SGHVS and CDR2 FQNEAQ. The CDR3 sequence is 15 residues long.